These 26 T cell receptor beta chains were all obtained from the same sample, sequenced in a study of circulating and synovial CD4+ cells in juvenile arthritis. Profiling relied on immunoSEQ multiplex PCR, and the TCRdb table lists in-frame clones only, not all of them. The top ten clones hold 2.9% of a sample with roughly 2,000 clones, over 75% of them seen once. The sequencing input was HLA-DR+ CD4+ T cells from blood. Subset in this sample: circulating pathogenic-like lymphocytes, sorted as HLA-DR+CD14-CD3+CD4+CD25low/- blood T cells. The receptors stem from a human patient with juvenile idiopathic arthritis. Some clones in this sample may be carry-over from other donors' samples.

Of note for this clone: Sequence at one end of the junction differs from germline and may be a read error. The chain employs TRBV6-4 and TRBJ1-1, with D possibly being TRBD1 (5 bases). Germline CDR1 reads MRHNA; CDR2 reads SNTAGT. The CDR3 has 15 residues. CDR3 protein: CASRSDGPWGTETFF. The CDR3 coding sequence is TGTGCCAGCAGGTCAGACGGTCCGTGGGGCACTGAAACTTTCTTT.

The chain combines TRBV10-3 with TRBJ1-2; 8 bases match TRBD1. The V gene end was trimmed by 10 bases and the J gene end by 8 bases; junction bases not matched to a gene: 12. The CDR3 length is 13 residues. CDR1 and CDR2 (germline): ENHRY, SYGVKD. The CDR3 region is CATKMGQGAGYTF. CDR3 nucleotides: TGTGCCACCAAAATGGGGCAGGGGGCAGGCTACACCTTC.

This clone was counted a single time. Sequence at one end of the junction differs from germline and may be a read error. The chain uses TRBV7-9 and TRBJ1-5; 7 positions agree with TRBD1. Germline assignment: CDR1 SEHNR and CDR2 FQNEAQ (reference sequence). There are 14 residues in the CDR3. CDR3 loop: CASSLGTGNQPQHF. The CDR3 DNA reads TGTGCCAGCAGCTTAGGGACAGGCAACCAGCCCCAGCATTTT. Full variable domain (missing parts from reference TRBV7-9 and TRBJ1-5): DTGVSQNPRHKITKRGQNVTFRCDPISEHNRLYWYRQTLGQGPEFLTYFQNEAQLEKSRLLSDRFSAERPKGSFSTLEIQRTEQGDSAMYLCASSLGTGNQPQHFGDGTRLSIL.

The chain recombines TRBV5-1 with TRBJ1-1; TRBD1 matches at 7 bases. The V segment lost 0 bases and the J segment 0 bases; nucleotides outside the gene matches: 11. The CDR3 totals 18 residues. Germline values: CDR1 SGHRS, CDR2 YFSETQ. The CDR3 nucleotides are TGCGCCAGCAGCTTGGCCCCGTTTGGGACAGCGATGAACACTGAAGCTTTCTTT. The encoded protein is CASSLAPFGTAMNTEAFF.

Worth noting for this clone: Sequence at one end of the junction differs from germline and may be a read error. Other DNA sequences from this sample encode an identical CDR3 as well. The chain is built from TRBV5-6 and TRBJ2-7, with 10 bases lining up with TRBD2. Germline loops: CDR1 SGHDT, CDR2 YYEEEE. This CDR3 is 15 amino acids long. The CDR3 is CASSLVSGGSYEQYF. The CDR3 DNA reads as TGTGCAAGCAGCTTGGTTAGCGGGGGGTCCTACGAGCAGTACTTC.

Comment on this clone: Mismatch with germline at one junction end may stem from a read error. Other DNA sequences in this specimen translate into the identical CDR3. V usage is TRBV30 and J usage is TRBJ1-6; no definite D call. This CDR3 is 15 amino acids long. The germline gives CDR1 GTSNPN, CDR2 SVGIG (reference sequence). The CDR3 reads CAWTKQSSYNSPLHF. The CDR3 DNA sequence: TGTGCCTGGACCAAACAGAGCTCCTATAATTCCCCCCTCCACTTT. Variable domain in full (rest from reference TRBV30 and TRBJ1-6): SQTIHQWPATLVQPVGSPLSLECTVEGTSNPNLYWYRQAAGRGLQLLFYSVGIGQISSEVPQNLSASRPQDRQFILSSKKLLLSDSGFYLCAWTKQSSYNSPLHFGNGTRLTVT.

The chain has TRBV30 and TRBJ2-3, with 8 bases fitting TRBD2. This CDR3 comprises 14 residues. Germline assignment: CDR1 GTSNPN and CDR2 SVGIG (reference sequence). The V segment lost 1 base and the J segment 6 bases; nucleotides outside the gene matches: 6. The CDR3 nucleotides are TGTGCCTGGAGTGGTCCGGGGGGGTGGGATACGCAGTATTTT. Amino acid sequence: CAWSGPGGWDTQYF.

CDR3 sequence: CASSSARGRGTDTQYF. The CDR3 region has the DNA TGTGCCAGCAGCTCCGCCAGGGGGAGAGGTACAGATACGCAGTATTTT. This rearrangement joins TRBV13 to TRBJ2-3, with 7 bases matching TRBD1. The V and J ends lost 4 bases and 3 bases, in that order; junction bases with no gene match: 10. In germline, CDR1 is PRHDT, CDR2 FYEKMQ (reference sequence). This CDR3 is 16 amino acids long.

The CDR3 region is CASSQGSSGSETQYF. As DNA, the CDR3 is TGTGCCAGTAGCCAGGGTTCTAGCGGGAGTGAGACCCAGTACTTC. The genes are TRBV19 and TRBJ2-5; TRBD2 matches 10 bases. Germline lookup yields CDR1 LNHDA and CDR2 SQIVND (reference sequence). J lost 5 bases, V lost 6 bases, and 9 bases had no gene match. This CDR3 region has 15 residues.

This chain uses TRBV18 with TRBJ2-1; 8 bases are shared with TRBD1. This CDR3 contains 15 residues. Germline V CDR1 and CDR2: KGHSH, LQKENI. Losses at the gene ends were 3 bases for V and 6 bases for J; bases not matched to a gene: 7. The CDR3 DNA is TGTGCCAGCTCACCCAACGTCGGACAGGGCAATGAGCAGTTCTTC. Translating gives CASSPNVGQGNEQFF.

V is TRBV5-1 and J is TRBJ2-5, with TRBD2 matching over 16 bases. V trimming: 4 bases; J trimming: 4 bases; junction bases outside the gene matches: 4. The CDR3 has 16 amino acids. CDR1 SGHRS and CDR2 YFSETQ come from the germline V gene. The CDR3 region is CASSTGTSGGAETQYF. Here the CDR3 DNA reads TGCGCCAGCAGCACAGGGACTAGCGGGGGGGCAGAGACCCAGTACTTC.

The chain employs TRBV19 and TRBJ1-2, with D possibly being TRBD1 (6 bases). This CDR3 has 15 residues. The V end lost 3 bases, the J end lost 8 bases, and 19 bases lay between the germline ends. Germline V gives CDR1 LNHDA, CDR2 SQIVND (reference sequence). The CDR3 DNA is TGTGCCAGTAGTATTGGGGGCTACAGATCGGGCGGCTACACCTTC. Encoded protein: CASSIGGYRSGGYTF. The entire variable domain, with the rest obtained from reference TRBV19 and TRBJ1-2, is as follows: DGGITQSPKYLFRKEGQNVTLSCEQNLNHDAMYWYRQDPGQGLRLIYYSQIVNDFQKGDIAEGYSVSREKKESFPLTVTSAQKNPTAFYLCASSIGGYRSGGYTFGSGTRLTVV.

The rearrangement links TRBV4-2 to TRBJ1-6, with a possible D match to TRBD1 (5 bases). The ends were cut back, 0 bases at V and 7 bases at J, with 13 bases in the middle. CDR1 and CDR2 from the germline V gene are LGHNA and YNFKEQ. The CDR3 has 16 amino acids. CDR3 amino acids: CASSQDSARGNSPLHF. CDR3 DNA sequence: TGTGCCAGCAGCCAAGATTCAGCAAGGGGAAATTCACCCCTCCACTTT.

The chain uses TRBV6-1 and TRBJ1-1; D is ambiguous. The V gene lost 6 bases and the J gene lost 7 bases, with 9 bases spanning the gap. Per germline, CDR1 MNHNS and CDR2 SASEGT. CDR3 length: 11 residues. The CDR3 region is CASRRTDEAFF. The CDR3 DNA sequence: TGTGCCAGCAGGAGGACTGATGAAGCTTTCTTT.

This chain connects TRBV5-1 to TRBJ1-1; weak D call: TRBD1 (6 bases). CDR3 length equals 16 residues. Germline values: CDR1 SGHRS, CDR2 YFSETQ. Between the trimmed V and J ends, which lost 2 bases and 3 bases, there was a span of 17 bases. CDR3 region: CASSFHQGSGDTEAFF. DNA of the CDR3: TGCGCCAGCAGCTTTCATCAGGGGAGTGGAGACACTGAAGCTTTCTTT.

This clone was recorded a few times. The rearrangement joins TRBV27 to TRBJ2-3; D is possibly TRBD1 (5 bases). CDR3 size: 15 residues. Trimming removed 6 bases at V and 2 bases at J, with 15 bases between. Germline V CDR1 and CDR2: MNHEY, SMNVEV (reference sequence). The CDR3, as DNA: TGTGCCAGCAGGAAGGAGACAGCCGCCACAGATACGCAGTATTTT. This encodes CASRKETAATDTQYF.

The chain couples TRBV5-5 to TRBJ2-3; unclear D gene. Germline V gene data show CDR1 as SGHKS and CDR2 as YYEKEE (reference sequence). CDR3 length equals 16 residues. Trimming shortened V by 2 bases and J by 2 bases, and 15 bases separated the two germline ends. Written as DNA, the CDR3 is TGTGCCAGCAGCTTCTTGGCACTGGGCCTCACAGATACGCAGTATTTT. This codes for CASSFLALGLTDTQYF.

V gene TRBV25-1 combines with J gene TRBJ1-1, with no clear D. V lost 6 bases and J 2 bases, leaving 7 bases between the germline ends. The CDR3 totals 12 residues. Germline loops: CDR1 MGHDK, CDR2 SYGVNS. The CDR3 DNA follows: TGTGCCAGCAGAATGTCAAACACTGAAGCTTTCTTT. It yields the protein CASRMSNTEAFF.

CDR3 nucleotides: TGCAGCGCGGAGACAGGGGCCGACTATGGCTACACCTTC. Residues: CSAETGADYGYTF. The gene calls are TRBV29-1 and TRBJ1-2, with 8 bases lining up with TRBD1. The CDR3 length is 13 residues. Trimming cost V 7 bases and J 3 bases; bases outside gene matches: 7. From germline, CDR1 is SQVTM and CDR2 ANQGSEA.

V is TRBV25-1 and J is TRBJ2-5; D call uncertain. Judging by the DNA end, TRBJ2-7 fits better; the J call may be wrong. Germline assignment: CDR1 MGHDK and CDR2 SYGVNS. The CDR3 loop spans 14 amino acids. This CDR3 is CASSEDGMGYEQYF. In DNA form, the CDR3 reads TGTGCCAGCAGTGAAGATGGAATGGGCTACGAGCAGTACTTC.

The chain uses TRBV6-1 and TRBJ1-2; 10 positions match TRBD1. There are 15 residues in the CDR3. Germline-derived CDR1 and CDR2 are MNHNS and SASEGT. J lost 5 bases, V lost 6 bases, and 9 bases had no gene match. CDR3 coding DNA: TGTGCCAGCAGGGACCCGGGGGGACAGGGGTATGGCTACACCTTC. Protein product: CASRDPGGQGYGYTF.

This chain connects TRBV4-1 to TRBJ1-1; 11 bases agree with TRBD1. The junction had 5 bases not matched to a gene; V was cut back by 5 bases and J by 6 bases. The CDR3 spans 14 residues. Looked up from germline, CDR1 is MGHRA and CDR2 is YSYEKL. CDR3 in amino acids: CASSLGTGGAEAFF. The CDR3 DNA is TGCGCCAGCAGCTTAGGGACAGGGGGTGCTGAAGCTTTCTTT.

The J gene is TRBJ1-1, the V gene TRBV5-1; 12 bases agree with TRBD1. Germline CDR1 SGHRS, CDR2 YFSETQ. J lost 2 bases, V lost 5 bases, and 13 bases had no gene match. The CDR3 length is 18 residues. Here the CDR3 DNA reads TGCGCCAGCAGAAATGCCCCGGGACAGGGGGCCGGAAACACTGAAGCTTTCTTT. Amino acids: CASRNAPGQGAGNTEAFF.

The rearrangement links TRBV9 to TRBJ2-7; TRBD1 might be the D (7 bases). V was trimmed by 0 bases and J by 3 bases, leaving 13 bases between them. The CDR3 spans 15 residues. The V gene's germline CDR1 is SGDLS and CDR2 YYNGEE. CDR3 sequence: CASSVGQGGNYEQYF. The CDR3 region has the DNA TGTGCCAGCAGCGTAGGTCAGGGGGGAAACTACGAGCAGTACTTC.

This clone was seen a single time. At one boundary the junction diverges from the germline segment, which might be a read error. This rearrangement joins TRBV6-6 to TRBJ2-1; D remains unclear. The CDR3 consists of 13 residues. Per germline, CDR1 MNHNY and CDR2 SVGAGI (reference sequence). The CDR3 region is CSSSYDLRNEQFF. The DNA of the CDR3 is TGTTCCAGCAGTTACGATCTCCGGAATGAGCAGTTCTTC.

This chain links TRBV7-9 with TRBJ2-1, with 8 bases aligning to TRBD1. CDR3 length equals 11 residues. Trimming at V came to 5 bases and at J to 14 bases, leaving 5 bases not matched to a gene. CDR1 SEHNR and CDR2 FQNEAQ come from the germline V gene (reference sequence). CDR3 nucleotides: TGTGCCAGCAGCGTGGACAGGGAGGAGTTCTTC. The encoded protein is CASSVDREEFF.